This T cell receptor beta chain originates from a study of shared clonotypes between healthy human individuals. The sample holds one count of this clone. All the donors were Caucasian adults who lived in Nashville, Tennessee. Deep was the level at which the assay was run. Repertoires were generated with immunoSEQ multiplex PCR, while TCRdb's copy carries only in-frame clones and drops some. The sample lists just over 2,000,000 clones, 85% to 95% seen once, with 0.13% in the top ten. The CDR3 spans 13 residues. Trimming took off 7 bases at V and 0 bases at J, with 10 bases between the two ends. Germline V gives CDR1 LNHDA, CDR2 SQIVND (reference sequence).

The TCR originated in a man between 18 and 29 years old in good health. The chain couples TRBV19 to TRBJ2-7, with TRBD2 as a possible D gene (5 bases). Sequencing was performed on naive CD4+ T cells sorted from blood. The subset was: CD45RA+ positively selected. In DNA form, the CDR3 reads TGTGCCAGTACCTCGGACTTCTCCTACGAGCAGTACTTC. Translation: CASTSDFSYEQYF.